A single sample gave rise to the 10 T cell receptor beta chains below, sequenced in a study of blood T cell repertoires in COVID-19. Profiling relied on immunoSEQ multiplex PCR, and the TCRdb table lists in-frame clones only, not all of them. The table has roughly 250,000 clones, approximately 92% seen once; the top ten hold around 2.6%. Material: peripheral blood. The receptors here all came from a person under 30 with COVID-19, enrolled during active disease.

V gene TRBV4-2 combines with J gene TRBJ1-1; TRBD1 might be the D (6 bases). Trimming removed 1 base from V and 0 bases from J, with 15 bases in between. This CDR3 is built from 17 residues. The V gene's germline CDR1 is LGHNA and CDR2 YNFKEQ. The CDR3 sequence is CASSQGGLGQLNTEAFF. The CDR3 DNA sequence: TGTGCCAGCAGCCAAGGGGGCCTCGGACAGTTGAACACTGAAGCTTTCTTT.

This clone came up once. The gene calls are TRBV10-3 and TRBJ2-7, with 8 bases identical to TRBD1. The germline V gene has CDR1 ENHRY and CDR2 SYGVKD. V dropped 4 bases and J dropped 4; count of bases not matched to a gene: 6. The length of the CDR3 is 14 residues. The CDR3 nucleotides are TGTGCCATCAGTGCCGGGACAGGAACATACGAGCAGTACTTC. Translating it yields CAISAGTGTYEQYF.

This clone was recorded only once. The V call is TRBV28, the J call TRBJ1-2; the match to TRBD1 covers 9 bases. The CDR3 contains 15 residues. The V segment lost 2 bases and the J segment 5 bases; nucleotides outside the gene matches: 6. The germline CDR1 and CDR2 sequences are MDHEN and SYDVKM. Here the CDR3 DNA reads TGTGCCAGCAGTTTAGCGACAGGGGGTCATTATGGCTACACCTTC. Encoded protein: CASSLATGGHYGYTF.

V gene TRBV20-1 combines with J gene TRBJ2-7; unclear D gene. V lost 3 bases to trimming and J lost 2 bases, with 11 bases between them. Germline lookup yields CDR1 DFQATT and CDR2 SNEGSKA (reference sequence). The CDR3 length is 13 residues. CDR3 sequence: CSASLAATYEQYF. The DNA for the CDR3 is TGCAGTGCTAGTTTGGCGGCGACCTACGAGCAGTACTTC.

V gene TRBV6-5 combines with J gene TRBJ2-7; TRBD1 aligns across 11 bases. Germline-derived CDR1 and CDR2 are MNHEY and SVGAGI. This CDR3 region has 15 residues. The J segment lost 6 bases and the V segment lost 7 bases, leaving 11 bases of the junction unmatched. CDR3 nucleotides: TGTGCCAGCAAAATCGGGACAGGGGGTATCGGCGAGCAGTACTTC. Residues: CASKIGTGGIGEQYF.

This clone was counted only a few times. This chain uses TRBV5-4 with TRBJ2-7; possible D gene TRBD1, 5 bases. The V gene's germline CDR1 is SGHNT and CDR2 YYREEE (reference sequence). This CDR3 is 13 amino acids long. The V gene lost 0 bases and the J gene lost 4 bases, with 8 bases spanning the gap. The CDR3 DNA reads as TGTGCCAGCAGCTTGGGGACAAAGTACGAGCAGTACTTC. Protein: CASSLGTKYEQYF.

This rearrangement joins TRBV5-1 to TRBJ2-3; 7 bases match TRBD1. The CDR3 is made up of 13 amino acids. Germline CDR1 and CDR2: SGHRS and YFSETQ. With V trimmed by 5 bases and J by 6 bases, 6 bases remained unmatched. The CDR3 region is CASSTTGMDTQYF. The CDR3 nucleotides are TGCGCCAGCAGTACGACAGGGATGGATACGCAGTATTTT.

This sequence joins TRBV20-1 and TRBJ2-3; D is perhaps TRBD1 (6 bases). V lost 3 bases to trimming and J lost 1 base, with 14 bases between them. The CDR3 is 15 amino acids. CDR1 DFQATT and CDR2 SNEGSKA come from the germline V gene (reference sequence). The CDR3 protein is CSASRDNTGTDTQYF. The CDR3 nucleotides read TGCAGTGCTAGTCGGGACAACACGGGCACAGATACGCAGTATTTT.

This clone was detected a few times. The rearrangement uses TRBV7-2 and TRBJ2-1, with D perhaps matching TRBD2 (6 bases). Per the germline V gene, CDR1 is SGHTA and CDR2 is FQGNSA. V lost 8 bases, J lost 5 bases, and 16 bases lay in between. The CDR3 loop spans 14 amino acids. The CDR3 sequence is CASPPRREHNEQFF. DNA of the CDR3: TGTGCCAGCCCCCCTCGGCGGGAACACAATGAGCAGTTCTTC.

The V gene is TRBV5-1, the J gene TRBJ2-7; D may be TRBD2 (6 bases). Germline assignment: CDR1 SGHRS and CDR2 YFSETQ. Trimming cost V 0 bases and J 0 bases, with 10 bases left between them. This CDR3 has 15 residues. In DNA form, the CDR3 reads TGCGCCAGCAGCTTGGGACTAGATTCCTCCTACGAGCAGTACTTC. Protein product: CASSLGLDSSYEQYF.